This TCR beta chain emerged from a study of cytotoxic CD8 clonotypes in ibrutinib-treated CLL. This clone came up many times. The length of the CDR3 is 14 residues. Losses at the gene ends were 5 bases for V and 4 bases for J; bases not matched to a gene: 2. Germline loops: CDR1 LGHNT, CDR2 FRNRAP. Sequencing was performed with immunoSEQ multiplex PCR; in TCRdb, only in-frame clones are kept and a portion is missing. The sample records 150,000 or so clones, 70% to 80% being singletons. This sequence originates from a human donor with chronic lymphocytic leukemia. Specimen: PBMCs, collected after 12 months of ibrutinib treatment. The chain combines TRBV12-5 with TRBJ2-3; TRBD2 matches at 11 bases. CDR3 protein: CASGRSGGADTQYF. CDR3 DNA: TGTGCTAGTGGTCGTAGCGGGGGGGCAGATACGCAGTATTTT.